One and the same sample provided the 16 T cell receptor beta chains below, sequenced in a study of T-cell reconstitution after alpha-beta-depleted transplantation in children. Preparation of the TCRbeta library involved a method that used unique molecular identifiers. TCRdb itself ran the PCR reads through MiXCR, one entry per CDR3 protein. The top ten hold less than 2.5% of the sample, which has 500,000 to 600,000 distinct CDR3 sequences, 32% seen once. This material consisted of PBMCs from the stem cell graft donor, taken from the stem cell graft. The source is a human donor who donated a stem cell graft to a child with aplastic anemia.

This clonotype was observed a few times. The chain links TRBV18 to TRBJ1-1; no clear D. This CDR3 has 14 amino acids. V lost 0 bases, J lost 3 bases, and 8 bases lay in between. Germline CDR1 KGHSH, CDR2 LQKENI. The chain's CDR3 is CASSPPYSHTEAFF. The CDR3 DNA follows: TGTGCCAGCTCACCACCTTACAGCCACACTGAAGCTTTCTTT.

The V gene is TRBV11-3, the J gene TRBJ2-2, with 9 bases identical to TRBD2. Germline lookup yields CDR1 SGHNT and CDR2 YENEEA. V lost 0 bases and J lost 4; bases outside the gene matches: 3. The CDR3 contains 16 residues. In DNA form, the CDR3 reads TGTGCCAGCAGCTTAGACGGCGGGGGGGCCACCGGGGAGCTGTTTTTT. It specifies CASSLDGGGATGELFF.

CDR3 sequence: CASSQAGQGLNTGELFF. CDR3 DNA: TGCGCCAGCAGCCAAGCTGGGCAGGGGTTGAACACCGGGGAGCTGTTTTTT. V and J are TRBV4-3 and TRBJ2-2; perhaps TRBD1 as D (6 bases). This CDR3 spans 17 amino acids. In germline, CDR1 is LGHNA, CDR2 YSLEER. Trimming shortened V by 1 base and J by 1 base, and 13 bases separated the two germline ends.

V gene TRBV25-1 combines with J gene TRBJ2-2; D may be TRBD2 (6 bases). Germline V gene data show CDR1 as MGHDK and CDR2 as SYGVNS. Trimming took off 4 bases at V and 6 bases at J, with 9 bases between the two ends. The CDR3 totals 13 residues. The chain's CDR3 is CASSVAGSGELFF. The CDR3, as DNA: TGTGCCAGCAGTGTTGCGGGGTCCGGGGAGCTGTTTTTT.

This clonotype was observed a few times. This chain uses TRBV11-1 with TRBJ2-2; 7 bases are a match to TRBD2. V shed 4 bases and J 5 bases; nucleotides not matched to a gene: 16. The length of the CDR3 is 18 residues. Germline-derived CDR1 and CDR2 are SGHAT and FQDESV (reference sequence). CDR3 sequence reads: CASSSLYSGLTGTGELFF. The CDR3 DNA follows: TGTGCCAGCAGCTCCCTTTATAGCGGGCTAACGGGGACCGGGGAGCTGTTTTTT.

The chain links TRBV27 to TRBJ2-1, with D tentatively TRBD1 (6 bases). V was pared by 8 bases and J by 0 bases, with 23 bases between. CDR3 size: 18 residues. Germline V gene data show CDR1 as MNHEY and CDR2 as SMNVEV (reference sequence). DNA of the CDR3: TGTGCCAGCCTCAGCGGCGGAAACAGGGCACACTCCTACAATGAGCAGTTCTTC. Its translation is CASLSGGNRAHSYNEQFF.

The chain combines TRBV12-3 or TRBV12-4 with TRBJ1-1; D gene ambiguous. V was pared by 6 bases and J by 1 base, with 12 bases between. The CDR3 has 14 amino acids. CDR3 sequence (DNA): TGTGCCAGCAGCCTAGACCACGGGAACACTGAAGCTTTCTTT. Amino acids: CASSLDHGNTEAFF.

This clonotype occurred a few times. The chain combines TRBV13 with TRBJ2-7; 8 bases align to TRBD2. This CDR3 is 14 amino acids long. V dropped 7 bases and J dropped 3; count of bases not matched to a gene: 8. Germline V gene data show CDR1 as PRHDT and CDR2 as FYEKMQ (reference sequence). The CDR3 DNA reads TGTGCCAGCACCCTAGGCGGGAGGAACTACGAGCAGTACTTC. Amino acids: CASTLGGRNYEQYF.

The chain couples TRBV7-8 to TRBJ2-3, with D perhaps TRBD2 (5 bases). Trimming stripped 0 bases from V and 5 bases from J, with 15 bases between. The length of the CDR3 is 16 residues. The germline gives CDR1 SGHVS, CDR2 FQNEAQ. The DNA of the CDR3 is TGTGCCAGCAGCTTAGCTAGTAGAGAGGGCCTAGATACGCAGTATTTT. Translating gives CASSLASREGLDTQYF.

This CDR3 is CASSPGLAGETGELFF. CDR3 DNA sequence: TGTGCCAGCAGTCCAGGACTAGCGGGAGAGACCGGGGAGCTGTTTTTT. The rearrangement uses TRBV12-3 or TRBV12-4 and TRBJ2-2; the match to TRBD2 covers 13 bases. The junction had 5 bases not matched to a gene; V was cut back by 5 bases and J by 5 bases. This CDR3 is 16 amino acids long.

The rearrangement uses TRBV27 and TRBJ1-1, with D possibly TRBD1 on 5 matching bases. Per the germline V gene, CDR1 is MNHEY and CDR2 is SMNVEV (reference sequence). V was clipped by 0 bases and J by 1 base, with 9 bases between them. The CDR3 extends over 15 amino acids. The CDR3, as DNA: TGTGCCAGCAGTTTATCAGGGGCTGGGAACACTGAAGCTTTCTTT. It encodes CASSLSGAGNTEAFF.

The chain recombines TRBV5-1 with TRBJ2-1, with D perhaps matching TRBD2 (5 bases). The CDR3 covers 15 residues. Trimming removed 0 bases from V and 7 bases from J, with 14 bases in between. Germline CDR1 and CDR2: SGHRS and YFSETQ. In nucleotides, the CDR3 is TGCGCCAGCAGCTTGGAGAGGGCTCCAAGGAATGAGCAGTTCTTC. Translating gives CASSLERAPRNEQFF.

This clonotype was seen more than once but under ten times. The CDR3 spells CASRPPGLADNEQFF. CDR3 coding DNA: TGTGCCAGCAGGCCTCCGGGACTAGCGGACAATGAGCAGTTCTTC. The rearrangement links TRBV6-1 to TRBJ2-1, with TRBD2 identical over 11 bases. After removal of 6 bases from V and 5 bases from J, the junction contained 6 bases not matched to a gene. Germline V lookup: CDR1 MNHNS, CDR2 SASEGT. The CDR3 is 15 amino acids.

The chain has TRBV11-3 and TRBJ1-2, with a possible D match to TRBD1 (6 bases). V was trimmed by 5 bases and J by 7 bases, leaving 17 bases between them. There are 14 residues in the CDR3. Germline lookup yields CDR1 SGHNT and CDR2 YENEEA. The CDR3, as DNA: TGTGCCAGCAGCCCTTTGGGCGGGGGCGCTGGCTACACCTTC. Protein: CASSPLGGGAGYTF.

V usage is TRBV7-8 and J usage is TRBJ2-4; D is undetermined. V lost 2 bases to trimming and J lost 5 bases, with 7 bases between them. The CDR3 consists of 13 residues. Germline V gene lookup returns CDR1 SGHVS and CDR2 FQNEAQ. Here the CDR3 DNA reads TGTGCCAGCAGCTTAACCGTCGAAAACATTCAGTACTTC. The encoded protein is CASSLTVENIQYF.

This chain uses TRBV27 with TRBJ2-7; D is undetermined. Germline V CDR1 and CDR2: MNHEY, SMNVEV (reference sequence). V was pared by 5 bases and J by 3 bases, with 11 bases between. The CDR3 is made up of 13 amino acids. Here the CDR3 reads CASSPRNNYEQYF. The CDR3 DNA reads as TGTGCCAGCAGTCCCCGGAACAACTACGAGCAGTACTTC.